Below are 25 T cell receptor beta chains sequenced from a single sample in a study of blood T cell repertoires in COVID-19. Clones were sequenced by immunoSEQ multiplex PCR, and TCRdb holds only the in-frame ones, with some missing. The sample carries around 200,000 clones, roughly 86% recorded once. The specimen was peripheral blood. All receptors come from a middle-aged man with active or convalescent COVID-19.

The J gene is TRBJ1-2, the V gene TRBV6-1, with 7 bases that match TRBD1. The CDR3 is made up of 16 amino acids. Germline trimming cut 3 bases from V and 8 bases from J; bases unmatched to any gene: 15. The V gene's germline CDR1 is MNHNS and CDR2 SASEGT. The CDR3: CASSDARQGWSGGYTF. The CDR3 DNA reads TGTGCCAGCAGTGATGCCAGACAGGGTTGGAGTGGGGGCTACACCTTC.

The chain is built from TRBV5-4 and TRBJ1-2; the match to TRBD1 covers 8 bases. After removal of 4 bases from V and 5 bases from J, the junction contained 16 bases not matched to a gene. This CDR3 is 17 amino acids long. CDR1 SGHNT and CDR2 YYREEE come from the germline V gene (reference sequence). Here the CDR3 reads CASSPRRNDRGAYGYTF. The DNA for the CDR3 is TGTGCCAGCAGCCCAAGAAGAAATGACAGGGGCGCTTATGGCTACACCTTC.

This rearrangement joins TRBV2 to TRBJ1-6; TRBD1 aligns across 9 bases. Germline V gene data show CDR1 as SNHLY and CDR2 as FYNNEI. The J segment lost 7 bases and the V segment lost 4 bases, leaving 2 bases of the junction unmatched. The CDR3 has 14 residues. CDR3: CASSGTGANSPLHF. The DNA of the CDR3 is TGTGCCAGCAGTGGGACAGGGGCGAATTCACCCCTCCACTTT.

The chain's CDR3 is CASSYLQGNQPQHF. In nucleotides, the CDR3 is TGTGCCAGCAGTTACCTACAGGGCAATCAGCCCCAGCATTTT. This chain joins TRBV6-2 or TRBV6-3 and TRBJ1-5, with TRBD1 as a possible D gene (5 bases). The V gene lost 2 bases and the J gene lost 2 bases, with 7 bases spanning the gap. From germline, CDR1 is MNHEY and CDR2 SVGEGT. The CDR3 loop spans 14 amino acids.

The chain couples TRBV5-8 to TRBJ1-4; D not resolved. This CDR3 spans 16 amino acids. CDR1 SGHTS and CDR2 YDEGEE come from the germline V gene. V was shortened by 4 bases and J by 3 bases, with 16 bases between the two germline ends. The CDR3 DNA reads as TGTGCCAGCAGCGGTGGGTCGCGGCGCCCTAATGAAAAACTGTTTTTT. This encodes CASSGGSRRPNEKLFF. Using reference TRBV5-8 and TRBJ1-4 for the parts outside the CDR3, the full variable domain is EAGVTQSPTHLIKTRGQQATLRCSPISGHTSVYWYQQALGLGLQFLLWYDEGEERNRGNFPPRFSGRQFPNYSSELNVNALELEDSALYLCASSGGSRRPNEKLFFGSGTQLSVL.

V gene TRBV6-2 or TRBV6-3 combines with J gene TRBJ2-7; D is possibly TRBD1 (6 bases). V lost 5 bases and J 7 bases, leaving 9 bases between the germline ends. Germline V gene sequence: CDR1 MNHEY, CDR2 SVGEGT. There are 11 residues in the CDR3. The CDR3 loop reads CASSLGQEQYF. The CDR3 region has the DNA TGTGCCAGCAGTCTAGGACAGGAGCAGTACTTC.

V gene TRBV30 combines with J gene TRBJ2-7, with D maybe TRBD1 (5 bases). The CDR3 sequence is 14 residues long. CDR1 is GTSNPN, CDR2 SVGIG, per germline (reference sequence). V was clipped by 3 bases and J by 1 base, with 13 bases between them. The CDR3 here is CAWSRVSHSYEQYF. CDR3 coding DNA: TGTGCCTGGAGCAGGGTCTCCCATTCCTACGAGCAGTACTTC.

The J gene is TRBJ1-2, the V gene TRBV7-2, with a tentative D call TRBD1 (6 bases). Per the germline V gene, CDR1 is SGHTA and CDR2 is FQGNSA. V gave up 9 bases and J gave up 1 base, with 12 bases separating them. This CDR3 region has 13 residues. DNA of the CDR3: TGTGCCAGTAAAGGACAGATTAACTATGGCTACACCTTC. Translating gives CASKGQINYGYTF.

The chain employs TRBV3-1 (or the pseudogene TRBV3-2) and TRBJ1-6, with 9 bases that match TRBD1. Germline lookup yields CDR1 LGHDT and CDR2 YNNKEL (reference sequence). The CDR3 spans 14 residues. V lost 2 bases to trimming and J lost 8 bases; unmatched junction nucleotides: 1. The DNA for the CDR3 is TGTGCCAGCAGCCAAACAGGGGGCCATTCACCCCTCCACTTT. It is translated as CASSQTGGHSPLHF.

V and J are TRBV2 and TRBJ2-1; D is perhaps TRBD2 (6 bases). There are 12 residues in the CDR3. The germline V gene has CDR1 SNHLY and CDR2 FYNNEI. The V end was cut by 0 bases, the J end by 9 bases, with 6 bases between. The CDR3 spells CASSEAGGEQFF. The CDR3 DNA follows: TGTGCCAGCAGTGAAGCGGGGGGTGAGCAGTTCTTC. Full variable domain (missing parts from reference TRBV2 and TRBJ2-1): EPEVTQTPSHQVTQMGQEVILRCVPISNHLYFYWYRQILGQKVEFLVSFYNNEISEKSEIFDDQFSVERPDGSNFTLKIRSTKLEDSAMYFCASSEAGGEQFFGPGTRLTVL.

This clone was seen a handful of times. The rearrangement joins TRBV2 to TRBJ2-7, with 7 positions matching TRBD1. The CDR3 runs to 12 residues. Germline assignment: CDR1 SNHLY and CDR2 FYNNEI. V was pared by 8 bases and J by 2 bases, with 3 bases of the junction left unmatched. The CDR3, as DNA: TGTGCCAGCCACAGGGGTGCCTACGAGCAGTACTTC. The encoded protein is CASHRGAYEQYF.

This clone was counted a single time. This sequence joins TRBV5-5 and TRBJ2-1, with D perhaps matching TRBD1 (5 bases). V was cut by 3 bases and J by 1 base, with 14 bases left in between. This CDR3 region has 16 residues. CDR1 is SGHKS and CDR2 is YYEKEE in the germline V gene (reference sequence). The CDR3 nucleotides are TGTGCCAGCAGCTCGGATACAGGAGAGTCCTACAATGAGCAGTTCTTC. This gives the protein CASSSDTGESYNEQFF.

This clone was seen a few times. The V gene is TRBV6-2 or TRBV6-3, the J gene TRBJ2-2; TRBD2 matches at 14 bases. Germline V gene lookup returns CDR1 MNHEY and CDR2 SVGEGT. The CDR3 sequence is 18 residues long. V was clipped by 4 bases and J by 2 bases; unmatched bases: 6. CDR3 in amino acids: CASSFPTSGGVNTGELFF. The CDR3 DNA reads as TGTGCCAGCAGTTTCCCGACTAGCGGGGGGGTAAACACCGGGGAGCTGTTTTTT.

The chain combines TRBV6-5 with TRBJ1-5; possible D gene TRBD1, 6 bases. The CDR3 spans 14 residues. Trimming stripped 6 bases from V and 11 bases from J, with 20 bases between. Germline values: CDR1 MNHEY, CDR2 SVGAGI. The CDR3: CASSPDSKGGAQHF. The CDR3, as DNA: TGTGCCAGCAGCCCGGACAGCAAAGGGGGGGCCCAGCATTTT.

Written as DNA, the CDR3 is TGTGCCAGCTCACCACGGTCGGTCCTCTCTGGAAACACCATATATTTT. This sequence encodes CASSPRSVLSGNTIYF. The chain combines TRBV18 with TRBJ1-3; D gene uncertain. V was cut by 1 base and J by 0 bases, with 10 bases left in between. Germline loops: CDR1 KGHSH, CDR2 LQKENI. This CDR3 is 16 amino acids long.

The chain joins TRBV28 to TRBJ2-5; D may be TRBD2 (7 bases). Looked up from germline, CDR1 is MDHEN and CDR2 is SYDVKM. Between the trimmed V and J ends, which lost 3 bases and 4 bases, there was a span of 15 bases. CDR3 length: 15 amino acids. For the CDR3, the DNA is TGTGCCAGCAGTTTTAAAGGGGGGGGGCCAGAGACCCAGTACTTC. This translates into CASSFKGGGPETQYF.

The chain employs TRBV6-5 and TRBJ1-3; no clear D gene. Germline V gene data show CDR1 as MNHEY and CDR2 as SVGAGI. V shed 0 bases and J shed 4 bases, with 13 bases lying between them. The CDR3 contains 16 residues. The CDR3 coding sequence is TGTGCCAGCAGTTACTCGAGACAATCCGCGGGAAACACCATATATTTT. Amino acid sequence: CASSYSRQSAGNTIYF.

CDR3 protein: CASSPRTVEAFF. In DNA, the CDR3 is TGTGCCAGCAGTCCCCGGACAGTTGAAGCTTTCTTT. The genes are TRBV27 and TRBJ1-1; D possibly corresponds to TRBD1 (6 bases). Per germline, CDR1 MNHEY and CDR2 SMNVEV (reference sequence). Trimming pared 5 bases from V and 7 bases from J, leaving 11 bases between. The CDR3 sequence is 12 residues long.

This chain joins TRBV9 and TRBJ1-4, with TRBD1 matching 8 bases. Germline V gene lookup returns CDR1 SGDLS and CDR2 YYNGEE. V was clipped by 3 bases and J by 4 bases; unmatched bases: 5. The CDR3 contains 15 residues. The CDR3 loop is CASSAQGGINEKLFF. The CDR3, as DNA: TGTGCCAGCAGCGCACAGGGGGGGATTAATGAAAAACTGTTTTTT.

The rearrangement uses TRBV7-8 and TRBJ2-6, with TRBD1 matching 7 bases. This CDR3 comprises 18 residues. Germline lookup yields CDR1 SGHVS and CDR2 FQNEAQ. The V and J ends lost 5 bases and 0 bases, in that order; junction bases with no gene match: 10. CDR3: CASSPTDRSSSGANVLTF. In DNA form, the CDR3 reads TGTGCCAGCAGCCCAACGGACAGGTCTAGCTCTGGGGCCAACGTCCTGACTTTC.

The chain uses TRBV12-3 or TRBV12-4 and TRBJ2-7; 13 nucleotides align to TRBD2. This CDR3 contains 13 residues. With 7 bases clipped from V and 6 bases from J, the junction kept 3 bases outside the gene matches. CDR3 sequence: CASTRTSGGEQYF. CDR3 bases: TGTGCCAGCACCAGGACTAGCGGGGGCGAGCAGTACTTC.

This rearrangement joins TRBV11-3 to TRBJ1-2; D remains unclear. Trimming left V 1 base short and J 2 bases short, with 14 bases between. The CDR3 totals 16 residues. From germline, CDR1 is SGHNT and CDR2 YENEEA. The DNA for the CDR3 is TGTGCCAGCAGCTTAGCCACCTATTGGGAGAACTATGGCTACACCTTC. Residues: CASSLATYWENYGYTF. The full variable domain, in which reference TRBV11-3 and TRBJ1-2 provide the parts outside the CDR3, is EAGVVQSPRYKIIEKKQPVAFWCNPISGHNTLYWYLQNLGQGPELLIRYENEEAVDDSQLPKDRFSAERLKGVDSTLKIQPAELGDSAVYLCASSLATYWENYGYTFGSGTRLTVV.

The chain uses TRBV7-3 and TRBJ1-3; tentatively, D is TRBD1 (6 bases). V lost 5 bases and J 1 base, leaving 12 bases between the germline ends. Germline CDR1 reads SGHTA; CDR2 reads FQGTGA. There are 15 residues in the CDR3. The CDR3 loop reads CASSATGLSGNTIYF. The CDR3 DNA follows: TGTGCCAGCAGCGCCACAGGGTTATCTGGAAACACCATATATTTT.

The J gene is TRBJ1-1, the V gene TRBV5-1; D perhaps matches TRBD1 (6 bases). CDR1 and CDR2 from the germline V gene are SGHRS and YFSETQ. Trimming took 3 bases from V and 4 from J, leaving 13 bases between them. The CDR3 covers 14 residues. Here the CDR3 DNA reads TGCGCCAGCAGCTGGGACACCCGGGGCACTGAAGCTTTCTTT. It yields the protein CASSWDTRGTEAFF. The full variable domain, its missing parts supplied by reference TRBV5-1 and TRBJ1-1, is KAGVTQTPRYLIKTRGQQVTLSCSPISGHRSVSWYQQTPGQGLQFLFEYFSETQRNKGNFPGRFSGRQFSNSRSEMNVSTLELGDSALYLCASSWDTRGTEAFFGQGTRLTVV.

The genes are TRBV19 and TRBJ1-1; D not certain. Looked up from germline, CDR1 is LNHDA and CDR2 is SQIVND (reference sequence). Trimming pared 3 bases from V and 0 bases from J, leaving 20 bases between. CDR3 length: 18 amino acids. The CDR3 nucleotides are TGTGCCAGTAGTATCTCGGGAAAGTGGGATTTTATGAACACTGAAGCTTTCTTT. Protein sequence: CASSISGKWDFMNTEAFF.